The entry that follows covers one T cell receptor (beta chain) sequence. Its cognate antigen is unknown. These data belong to a study of identifying expanded T cells in peripheral blood. Overall study results and limits: Roughly two-week clone count variance significantly increased as total template count grew.

Some clones are missing from TCRdb's copy, which holds only in-frame ones; the method was immunoSEQ multiplex PCR. Among over 100,000 clones listed, about 88% were seen once. Healthy donors had no documented immune events, such as infections, while sampled. CDR1 is SGHRS, CDR2 YFSETQ, per germline. V was shortened by 0 bases and J by 7 bases, with 8 bases between the two germline ends. CDR3 length: 14 amino acids. Sequenced sample: blood. This rearrangement joins TRBV5-1 to TRBJ1-6; D gene unclear. This receptor was identified in a person aged 18-70 years in good health. CDR3 amino acids: CASSLVSANSPLHF. CDR3 coding DNA: TGCGCCAGCAGCTTGGTCAGCGCCAATTCACCCCTCCACTTT.